These 26 T cell receptor beta chains originate from one sample sequenced in a study of graft-versus-host responses after intestinal transplantation. Their recognized antigens are unknown. Profiling relied on immunoSEQ multiplex PCR, and the TCRdb table lists in-frame clones only, not all of them. Among around 99,000 clones listed, roughly 87% were seen once. The sample in question was unstimulated CD4+ T cells sorted from spleen or lymph node cells, obtained before transplant. These receptors all stem from a human donor who was the organ donor for an intestinal transplant.

V usage is TRBV27 and J usage is TRBJ2-5; D is perhaps TRBD1 (7 bases). Trimming left V 5 bases short and J 5 bases short, with 15 bases between. The CDR3 runs to 14 residues. Germline CDR1 reads MNHEY; CDR2 reads SMNVEV (reference sequence). DNA for the CDR3: TGTGCCAGCAGTCGCCCAGGGGGGCTTGAGACCCAGTACTTC. It translates to CASSRPGGLETQYF.

V usage is TRBV5-4 and J usage is TRBJ1-2; D is undetermined. The germline V gene encodes CDR1 SGHNT and CDR2 YYREEE (reference sequence). The CDR3 contains 14 residues. The V gene lost 0 bases and the J gene lost 1 base, with 7 bases spanning the gap. CDR3 loop: CASSLAQLNYGYTF. CDR3 bases: TGTGCCAGCAGCTTGGCCCAGCTTAACTATGGCTACACCTTC.

This chain joins TRBV4-2 and TRBJ2-7; TRBD1 aligns across 7 bases. Germline CDR1 LGHNA, CDR2 YNFKEQ. The CDR3 length is 15 residues. V gave up 0 bases and J gave up 1 base; unmatched junction bases: 3. CDR3 bases: TGTGCCAGCAGCCAAGACAGGGGGTTTTCCTACGAGCAGTACTTC. Residues: CASSQDRGFSYEQYF.

In its sample, this clone was seen once. The CDR3 loop reads CASSQGRSATNEKLFF. The DNA of the CDR3 is TGTGCCAGCAGCCAAGGGCGGTCGGCAACTAATGAAAAACTGTTTTTT. The chain combines TRBV4-2 with TRBJ1-4, with D uncertain. Trimming cost V 1 base and J 0 bases, with 9 bases left between them. Germline CDR1 LGHNA, CDR2 YNFKEQ. The CDR3 totals 16 residues.

The CDR3 region is CASSQGLARTDTQYF. CDR3 DNA sequence: TGTGCCAGCAGCCAAGGTCTAGCGAGAACAGATACGCAGTATTTT. This chain uses TRBV14 with TRBJ2-3, with D possibly TRBD2 on 6 matching bases. This CDR3 comprises 15 residues. Germline V gene sequence: CDR1 SGHDN, CDR2 FVKESK. Between the trimmed V and J ends, which lost 1 base and 3 bases, there was a span of 11 bases.

The V and J genes are TRBV5-1 and TRBJ1-1, with TRBD1 as a possible D gene (6 bases). The V and J ends lost 0 bases and 6 bases respectively, with 18 bases between them. Germline CDR1 reads SGHRS; CDR2 reads YFSETQ. The CDR3 has 16 residues. CDR3 in DNA: TGCGCCAGCAGCTTGGCCCTAGGACCCTCAGGGGCTGAAGCTTTCTTT. Its protein product is CASSLALGPSGAEAFF.

The chain has TRBV27 and TRBJ2-7, with D unclear. The CDR3 consists of 16 residues. Germline V lookup: CDR1 MNHEY, CDR2 SMNVEV (reference sequence). Trimming took off 0 bases at V and 0 bases at J, with 12 bases between the two ends. CDR3 nucleotide sequence: TGTGCCAGCAGTTTATCGCGACTTCCGAGCTCCTACGAGCAGTACTTC. Translating it yields CASSLSRLPSSYEQYF.

The rearrangement links TRBV11-2 to TRBJ1-1; D might be TRBD1 (5 bases). CDR3 length: 15 residues. CDR1 SGHAT and CDR2 FQNNGV come from the germline V gene. Trimming took off 5 bases at V and 0 bases at J, with 13 bases between the two ends. This CDR3 is CASSPGQDMNTEAFF. The CDR3 nucleotides are TGTGCCAGCAGCCCCGGACAAGACATGAACACTGAAGCTTTCTTT.

The V gene is TRBV28, the J gene TRBJ2-1; D is possibly TRBD1 or TRBD2 (5 bases each). The V end lost 5 bases, the J end lost 5 bases, and 16 bases lay between the germline ends. Germline V gives CDR1 MDHEN, CDR2 SYDVKM. This CDR3 is built from 15 residues. The CDR3 protein is CASSILGTADNEQFF. For the CDR3, the DNA is TGTGCCAGCAGTATACTCGGGACGGCAGACAATGAGCAGTTCTTC.

CDR3 in DNA: TGTGCCAGCAGCCACACCGGTTTGGGTGAAAAACTGTTTTTT. It yields the protein CASSHTGLGEKLFF. This chain connects TRBV6-1 to TRBJ1-4; D not certain. Per the germline V gene, CDR1 is MNHNS and CDR2 is SASEGT. The CDR3 is made up of 14 amino acids. Trimming removed 6 bases at V and 7 bases at J, with 15 bases between.

V usage is TRBV30 and J usage is TRBJ1-5; D is possibly TRBD1 (5 bases). Trimming left V 6 bases short and J 1 base short, with 10 bases between. CDR3 size: 13 residues. In germline, CDR1 is GTSNPN, CDR2 SVGIG (reference sequence). This chain's CDR3 is CACGWGSNQPQHF. In DNA, the CDR3 is TGTGCCTGTGGCTGGGGGAGCAATCAGCCCCAGCATTTT.

The V gene is TRBV7-6, the J gene TRBJ2-1; TRBD2 aligns across 13 bases. This CDR3 comprises 18 residues. V shed 1 base and J 0 bases; nucleotides not matched to a gene: 3. Germline CDR1 and CDR2: SGHVS and FNYEAQ. CDR3 region: CASSLELAGGSSYNEQFF. CDR3 DNA sequence: TGTGCCAGCAGCTTAGAACTAGCGGGAGGGAGCTCCTACAATGAGCAGTTCTTC. The full variable domain, rest sourced from reference TRBV7-6 and TRBJ2-1, is GAGVSQSPRYKVTKRGQDVALRCDPISGHVSLYWYRQALGQGPEFLTYFNYEAQQDKSGLPNDRFSAERPEGSISTLTIQRTEQRDSAMYRCASSLELAGGSSYNEQFFGPGTRLTVL.

The chain has TRBV6-5 and TRBJ2-2; 10 bases are a match to TRBD2. The CDR3 spans 15 residues. Germline CDR1 and CDR2: MNHEY and SVGAGI. V shed 6 bases and J 6 bases; nucleotides not matched to a gene: 7. The CDR3 loop is CASSRPGTSAGELFF. DNA of the CDR3: TGTGCCAGCAGCCGCCCCGGGACTAGCGCCGGGGAGCTGTTTTTT.

V is TRBV6-6 and J is TRBJ1-2; D remains unclear. This CDR3 region has 12 residues. Germline CDR1 is MNHNY and CDR2 is SVGAGI (reference sequence). V was cut by 4 bases and J by 8 bases, with 11 bases left in between. The CDR3 loop reads CASSSPERGYTF. The CDR3 DNA reads as TGTGCCAGCAGTTCCCCGGAGAGGGGCTACACCTTC.

This clone was recorded only once. The chain is built from TRBV10-3 and TRBJ2-2; the match to TRBD2 covers 14 bases. Germline CDR1 and CDR2: ENHRY and SYGVKD. With V trimmed by 4 bases and J by 3 bases, 1 base remained unmatched. The CDR3 runs 16 residues. The CDR3 DNA reads TGTGCCATCAGTGGGACTAGCGGGGGGCACACCGGGGAGCTGTTTTTT. It specifies CAISGTSGGHTGELFF.

The chain carries TRBV6-1 and TRBJ2-2; tentative D call: TRBD2 (6 bases). This CDR3 region has 12 residues. V was shortened by 9 bases and J by 4 bases, with 9 bases between the two germline ends. CDR1 and CDR2 (germline): MNHNS, SASEGT. CDR3 nucleotide sequence: TGTGCCAGTAGGGAGGCCACCGGGGAGCTGTTTTTT. Translation: CASREATGELFF.

The J gene is TRBJ1-1, the V gene TRBV18, with 9 positions matching TRBD1. V gave up 6 bases and J gave up 5 bases; unmatched junction bases: 4. Germline loops: CDR1 KGHSH, CDR2 LQKENI. CDR3 size: 13 residues. The CDR3 protein is CASSRQGGTEAFF. CDR3 sequence (DNA): TGTGCCAGCTCGCGACAGGGGGGAACTGAAGCTTTCTTT.

The chain couples TRBV12-5 to TRBJ2-6; 9 positions match TRBD1. This CDR3 contains 20 residues. Germline values: CDR1 LGHNT, CDR2 FRNRAP. With V trimmed by 2 bases and J by 0 bases, 11 bases remained unmatched. CDR3 nucleotides: TGTGCTAGTGGTTTGTACACTCCGGGACAGGGTTTCTCTGGGGCCAACGTCCTGACTTTC. Translated, it gives CASGLYTPGQGFSGANVLTF. Combining the CDR3 with reference TRBV12-5 and TRBJ2-6 gives the whole variable domain DARVTQTPRHKVTEMGQEVTMRCQPILGHNTVFWYRQTMMQGLELLAYFRNRAPLDDSGMPKDRFSAEMPDATLATLKIQPSEPRDSAVYFCASGLYTPGQGFSGANVLTFGAGSRLTVL.

V and J are TRBV6-5 and TRBJ1-3, with D unresolved. From germline, CDR1 is MNHEY and CDR2 SVGAGI. Trimming took 6 bases from V and 0 from J, leaving 12 bases between them. The CDR3 is 15 residues long. The CDR3: CASRPDGASGNTIYF. The CDR3, as DNA: TGTGCCAGCAGACCAGACGGCGCCTCTGGAAACACCATATATTTT.

The J gene is TRBJ1-1, the V gene TRBV9, with D possibly being TRBD1 (5 bases). The germline V gene encodes CDR1 SGDLS and CDR2 YYNGEE. The CDR3 sequence is 14 residues long. Trimming pared 2 bases from V and 0 bases from J, leaving 8 bases between. The CDR3: CASSVGLMNTEAFF. CDR3 in DNA: TGTGCCAGCAGCGTGGGACTCATGAACACTGAAGCTTTCTTT.

The rearrangement links TRBV5-1 to TRBJ2-7; 9 nucleotides line up with TRBD1. CDR1 and CDR2 (germline): SGHRS, YFSETQ. The CDR3 runs 16 residues. After removal of 4 bases from V and 1 base from J, the junction contained 9 bases not matched to a gene. CDR3 sequence (DNA): TGCGCCAGCAGCCCTAGGTGGGGGACAGGGTCCTACGAGCAGTACTTC. The encoded protein is CASSPRWGTGSYEQYF.

The chain couples TRBV18 to TRBJ2-1; D gene unclear. This CDR3 spans 16 amino acids. Trimming left V 2 bases short and J 4 bases short, with 15 bases between. CDR1 is KGHSH, CDR2 LQKENI, per germline. The CDR3: CASSPAVRASYNEQFF. The CDR3 bases are TGTGCCAGCTCACCAGCAGTCCGGGCTTCATACAATGAGCAGTTCTTC.

This chain links TRBV4-2 with TRBJ2-5; 13 bases match TRBD2. There are 16 residues in the CDR3. Germline V gives CDR1 LGHNA, CDR2 YNFKEQ. With 1 base clipped from V and 5 bases from J, the junction kept 4 bases outside the gene matches. The CDR3 DNA reads as TGTGCCAGCAGCCAAGGGACTAGCGGGGGTGGCGAGACCCAGTACTTC. Amino acids: CASSQGTSGGGETQYF.

This chain joins TRBV6-5 and TRBJ2-1, with D perhaps matching TRBD1 or TRBD2 (5 bases each). From germline, CDR1 is MNHEY and CDR2 SVGAGI. Trimming removed 6 bases at V and 10 bases at J, with 19 bases between. The CDR3 runs to 14 residues. The CDR3 sequence: CASSHDPGRVEQFF. The CDR3 DNA reads as TGTGCCAGCAGCCACGACCCGGGACGGGTGGAGCAGTTCTTC.

The genes are TRBV19 and TRBJ1-4, with 9 bases that match TRBD1. V lost 5 bases and J lost 2; bases outside the gene matches: 6. Germline V lookup: CDR1 LNHDA, CDR2 SQIVND (reference sequence). This CDR3 has 16 amino acids. The CDR3, as DNA: TGTGCCAGTAGTTCACAGGGGGCGACGACTAATGAAAAACTGTTTTTT. Translation: CASSSQGATTNEKLFF.

This chain joins TRBV5-1 and TRBJ2-2; 10 bases align to TRBD2. This CDR3 spans 16 amino acids. Germline V gene lookup returns CDR1 SGHRS and CDR2 YFSETQ. Unmatched junction bases numbered 2, after V lost 3 bases and J lost 0 bases. CDR3 in DNA: TGCGCCAGCAGCTCCACTAGCGGGACGAACACCGGGGAGCTGTTTTTT. Translating it yields CASSSTSGTNTGELFF.